The entry below describes one TCR beta chain. It has no known antigen specificity. No base-level quality is on record; no much larger clone is a single base apart. These data originate in a study of CD8 T cells in ankylosing spondylitis (TCRdb year 2017). Context from the whole study: The study set out to find disease-linked TCR variants by profiling T cell receptor beta repertoires in ankylosing spondylitis patients and healthy donors. The whole study cohort included 90 to 120 healthy donors and about two dozen ankylosing spondylitis patients. Peripheral blood was sampled, and synovial fluid was also collected from ankylosing spondylitis patients. Broad study findings and their caveats: The disease-linked clones were reported as significantly enriched in matched synovial fluid samples from ankylosing spondylitis patients. A TCR beta motif of several highly homologous amino acid variants appeared characteristic of blood from ankylosing spondylitis patients. Some motif variants had previously been reported in the synovial fluid and blood of reactive arthritis patients, which suggests shared mechanisms of disease initiation. The disease-linked clones had a CD8+ phenotype and were found at relatively low frequencies in peripheral blood.

The CDR3 goes from the cysteine to the phenylalanine over 16 residues. Only the CDR3 DNA is retained, 48 bases long and in frame from the first base. The germline V and J ends show losses of 0 bases and 7 bases respectively, and no gene match explains 9 bases of the junction. The CDR1 and CDR2 encoded by the germline V gene are SGHRS and YFSETQ. The data were produced on an Illumina HiSeq 2500. Quantitative 5'-RACE with molecular barcodes was used to prepare TCR beta libraries. The study's processing was this. A new computational method based on a probabilistic model of VDJ rearrangement was used to identify disease-linked TCR variants. TCRdb trimmed public reads at Q25 via fastp, called clones via MiXCR and kept in-frame beta chains. Identical CDR3 protein sequences are pooled into one entry, listed with their most common genes and DNA. TCRdb's processing, not the authors' own work, is the source of the V and J calls. This sample has 250,000 to 350,000 distinct CDR3 sequences in its table, and approximately 20% of those were observed once. The ten largest account for roughly 7.3% of the sample.

The source of this sequence is a male donor with ankylosing spondylitis or in good health (not recorded which). This chain is built from TRBV5-1 and TRBJ2-2; 7 bases in between match TRBD2. The material sequenced was blood, either unsorted or a sorted T cell fraction (not recorded which). In nucleotides, the sequence is TGCGCCAGCAGCTTGGTTCCTACTAGCGTCAGCGGGGAGCTGTTTTTT. It encodes CASSLVPTSVSGELFF.